The 8 T cell receptor beta chains below were found in one sample sequenced in a study of blood T cell repertoires in COVID-19. Using immunoSEQ multiplex PCR, the repertoire was profiled, and TCRdb retains in-frame clones only, with some absent. The sample has 210,000 or so clones; 70% to 85% are singletons. Material for sequencing was PBMCs or T cells enriched from blood (not recorded which). These receptors all come from a man between 60 and 75 years old who had recovered from COVID-19.

J is TRBJ2-7 and V is TRBV24-1; tentatively, D is TRBD2 (6 bases). Germline-derived CDR1 and CDR2 are KGHDR and SFDVKD. V was shortened by 6 bases and J by 0 bases, with 8 bases between the two germline ends. CDR3 length: 13 residues. The CDR3 loop is CATSRGNSYEQYF. The CDR3 nucleotides are TGTGCCACCAGTCGCGGGAACTCCTACGAGCAGTACTTC.

This sequence joins TRBV5-5 and TRBJ2-5, with TRBD1 identical over 7 bases. The CDR3 has 17 residues. The V and J ends lost 6 bases and 1 base, in that order; junction bases with no gene match: 15. The germline CDR1 and CDR2 sequences are SGHKS and YYEKEE (reference sequence). CDR3 amino acids: CASTLSLTGVAQETQYF. DNA for the CDR3: TGTGCCAGCACCCTTTCCCTAACAGGGGTGGCCCAAGAGACCCAGTACTTC.

The V and J genes are TRBV10-1 and TRBJ1-1; 7 positions agree with TRBD1. The length of the CDR3 is 13 residues. Germline assignment: CDR1 WNHNN and CDR2 SYGVQD (reference sequence). Germline trimming cut 8 bases from V and 1 base from J; bases unmatched to any gene: 4. DNA for the CDR3: TGCGCCAGCTCCAGGACAGGGAACACTGAAGCTTTCTTT. This encodes CASSRTGNTEAFF.

The V and J genes are TRBV18 and TRBJ1-2; weak D call: TRBD1 (6 bases). Trimming took 2 bases from V and 4 from J, leaving 11 bases between them. CDR1 and CDR2 from the germline V gene are KGHSH and LQKENI. The length of the CDR3 is 14 residues. The CDR3 is CASSPATGPYGYTF. In DNA form, the CDR3 reads TGTGCCAGCTCACCAGCGACAGGCCCCTATGGCTACACCTTC.

V is TRBV11-2 and J is TRBJ2-2, with D possibly TRBD1 on 5 matching bases. Between the trimmed V and J ends, which lost 5 bases and 6 bases, there was a span of 10 bases. The CDR3 runs 13 residues. The germline V gene encodes CDR1 SGHAT and CDR2 FQNNGV. CDR3: CASSLYRPGELFF. The CDR3 region has the DNA TGTGCCAGCAGCCTGTACAGGCCCGGGGAGCTGTTTTTT.

This clone was found a few times. Here the CDR3 DNA reads TGCGCCAGCAGCTTGCAGGGGGAAAGTGAAAAACTGTTTTTT. Encoded protein: CASSLQGESEKLFF. The chain recombines TRBV5-1 with TRBJ1-4; 7 bases are a match to TRBD1. After removal of 1 base from V and 7 bases from J, the junction contained 4 bases not matched to a gene. The length of the CDR3 is 14 residues. CDR1 and CDR2 from the germline V gene are SGHRS and YFSETQ.

This clone was seen a handful of times. The J gene is TRBJ1-6, the V gene TRBV7-9; D not resolved. V was cut by 5 bases and J by 7 bases, with 12 bases left in between. CDR3 length equals 14 residues. Per germline, CDR1 SEHNR and CDR2 FQNEAQ (reference sequence). The CDR3 bases are TGTGCCAGCAGCCCCCCAGGAAGCAATTCACCCCTCCACTTT. Translated, it gives CASSPPGSNSPLHF. The full variable domain, rest sourced from reference TRBV7-9 and TRBJ1-6, is DTGVSQNPRHKITKRGQNVTFRCDPISEHNRLYWYRQTLGQGPEFLTYFQNEAQLEKSRLLSDRFSAERPKGSFSTLEIQRTEQGDSAMYLCASSPPGSNSPLHFGNGTRLTVT.

On this clone itself: A read error may account for a junction end that differs from germline. This chain links TRBV19 with TRBJ1-1; 8 nucleotides align to TRBD1. The CDR3 loop spans 13 amino acids. Germline CDR1 is LNHDA and CDR2 is SQIVND (reference sequence). Here the CDR3 reads CASSLDRGTEAFF. CDR3 coding DNA: TGTGCCAGTAGTCTAGACAGGGGTACTGAAGCTTTCTTT. Supplemented by reference TRBV19 and TRBJ1-1, the full variable domain reads DGGITQSPKYLFRKEGQNVTLSCEQNLNHDAMYWYRQDPGQGLRLIYYSQIVNDFQKGDIAEGYSVSREKKESFPLTVTSAQKNPTAFYLCASSLDRGTEAFFGQGTRLTVV.